This record covers a single T cell receptor beta chain. It has no known antigen specificity. No per-base quality is available; no much larger clone lies one base away. TCRbeta CDR3 regions were amplified from genomic DNA using the immunoSEQ Assay, a bias-controlled multiplex PCR. The source study handled its data this way. The number of nucleated cells in each sample was estimated from the amplification of reference gene primers within the assay. To quantify the absolute abundance of each unique TCRbeta CDR3 rearrangement, sequence reads were collapsed and filtered. For each sample, productive Simpson clonality was calculated by taking the square root of Simpson's diversity index across productive rearrangements. TCRdb obtained this table from immuneACCESS and retained in-frame rearrangements with V and J assigned. These tables miss some clones; where compared with another copy, unresolved V genes account for less than half of the shortfall, and the remainder is unexplained. For V, J and clone size, that table is used; D and trimming come from the DNA. Counted in this sample were roughly 250,000 clones; approximately 91% of them appeared once. The ten top clones hold about 2.1% of the sample.

These data are taken from a study of blood T cell repertoires in COVID-19 (dated by TCRdb to 2018 to 2020). Turning to the overall study: The collaborator samples originated in the United States, Italy and Spain and spanned the acute and convalescent phases of COVID-19. The prospective study material was composed of cDNA or gDNA derived from T cells, B-cell-depleted T cells, or PBMCs. The dataset comprised deeply sampled blood TCRbeta repertoires from subjects exposed to, actively infected with, or recovered from COVID-19. A freely available public database, intended as a resource for researchers studying the immune response to SARS-CoV-2, is where the repertoires were released. Samples were obtained from the ongoing ImmuneRACE study (first 160 participants) and from some 1,200 subjects provided by 6 global collaborators. The sample metadata nearly always contained a de-identified subject ID, COVID-19 status, age in years and sex. Where available, HLA class I and class II types were taken from metadata supplied by the sample provider and were not determined by assay-based typing. Study-wide conclusions, independent of this receptor: Clinical and demographic metadata were provided uncurated, with the amount varying by source and participant.

Samples from volunteer blood donors who had recovered from COVID-19 were contributed by a second Seattle source. Whole blood was collected in K2EDTA tubes by collaborating institutions according to the institutions' own protocols. For TCRbeta analysis, collaborators shipped samples as frozen whole blood, isolated PBMCs, or DNA extracted from either of those sample types. V is shortened by 5 bases, J by 1 base, and the region joining them spans 14 bases. The CDR3 sequence holds 15 residues, the cysteine and phenylalanine included. Only the CDR3 portion is preserved as DNA: 45 bases, with reading frame beginning at the first base. CDR1 and CDR2 are drawn from the germline V gene: KGHSH, LQKENI.

The source of this sequence is a woman aged 35 to 49 who had recovered from COVID-19. The rearrangement combines TRBV18 with TRBJ2-5; TRBD1 is a weak D gene call, 5 bases matching. The sequenced sample consisted of peripheral blood. The DNA sequence is TGTGCCAGCTCATACAGACAGCCACCCCAAGAGACCCAGTACTTC. The resulting protein is CASSYRQPPQETQYF. With the rest looked up from the reference TRBV18 and TRBJ2-5 genes rather than sequenced, the full variable domain is NAGVMQNPRHLVRRRGQEARLRCSPMKGHSHVYWYRQLPEEGLKFMVYLQKENIIDESGMPKERFSAEFPKEGPSILRIQQVVRGDSAAYFCASSYRQPPQETQYFGPGTRLLVL.